This T cell receptor (beta chain) was recorded in a study of blood T cell repertoires in COVID-19 (dated by TCRdb to 2020 to 2021). In the study overall: Collaborator samples came from the United States, Italy and Spain and covered acute and convalescent phases of COVID-19. The material from the prospective study consisted of cDNA or gDNA derived from T cells, B-cell-depleted T cells, or PBMCs. The dataset comprised deeply sampled blood TCRbeta repertoires from subjects exposed to, actively infected with, or recovered from COVID-19. The repertoires were released in a freely available public database meant as a resource for research on the immune response to SARS-CoV-2. Samples were obtained from the ongoing ImmuneRACE study (first 160 participants) and from 1,200 or so subjects provided by 6 global collaborators. Sample metadata almost always included a de-identified subject ID, COVID-19 status, age in years and sex. HLA class I and class II types, where available, came from metadata supplied by the sample provider rather than from assay-based typing.

TCRbeta CDR3 regions were amplified from genomic DNA using the immunoSEQ Assay, a bias-controlled multiplex PCR. The authors' analysis ran thus. The number of nucleated cells in each sample was estimated by amplification of reference gene primers within the assay. To quantify the absolute abundance of each unique TCRbeta CDR3 rearrangement, sequence reads were collapsed and filtered. For each sample, productive Simpson clonality was calculated as the square root of Simpson's diversity index across productive rearrangements. Held by TCRdb, this immuneACCESS table contains in-frame sequences only and omits some clones. Under half of the omission traces to an unresolved V gene where checked; the cause of the rest is unknown. V, J and clone size derive from that table, while D and trimming were established from the DNA sequence. The sample table lists about 200,000 clones, roughly four fifths of them with a count of one. More than 4.5% of the sample comes from the top ten.

What the authors observed across the whole study: Clinical and demographic metadata were provided uncurated, with the amount varying by source and participant.

The CDR3 measures 14 amino acids from cysteine to phenylalanine. This entry keeps only the CDR3 DNA: 42 bases, framed from base 1. Sequences WNHNN (CDR1) and SYGVQD (CDR2) are obtained from the germline V gene (reference sequence). V and J are truncated by 5 bases and 0 bases respectively, leaving an intervening sequence of 11 bases. Each collaborating institution followed its own protocols to collect whole blood in K2EDTA tubes. For TCRbeta analysis, collaborator samples were shipped as frozen whole blood, as isolated PBMCs, or as DNA extracted from either sample type. A few counts support this clone. Its antigen is currently not known. No qualities accompany the bases; no much larger clone lies one base away.

This TCR was sampled from a woman in her 70s with active or convalescent COVID-19. Sequencing was carried out using peripheral blood. The V and J segments used are TRBV10-1 and TRBJ2-7; TRBD1 is perhaps the D gene, given 6 matching bases. The CDR3 loop reads CASSRDTRSYEQYF. The nucleotide sequence reads as follows: TGCGCCAGCAGTAGGGACACCCGCTCCTACGAGCAGTACTTC.